One and the same sample provided the 20 T cell receptor beta chains below, sequenced in a study of blood T cell repertoires in COVID-19. This table comes from immunoSEQ multiplex PCR, and its TCRdb copy is limited to in-frame clones, with some not included. The table lists 90,000 to 120,000 clones, around nine tenths of them singletons. Input material: peripheral blood. The receptor set was obtained from a woman aged 30 to 39 with acute or convalescent COVID-19.

The chain uses TRBV19 and TRBJ1-1; possible D gene TRBD1, 6 bases. Germline V gene sequence: CDR1 LNHDA, CDR2 SQIVND (reference sequence). V shed 7 bases and J shed 3 bases, with 18 bases lying between them. This CDR3 has 15 residues. The CDR3 DNA follows: TGTGCCAGTATGGGTCTGAGAGGGGGGGACACTGAAGCTTTCTTT. Amino acids: CASMGLRGGDTEAFF.

As regards this clone: Distinct nucleotide sequences in the sample also encode this CDR3. V is TRBV10-3 and J is TRBJ2-1, with D perhaps TRBD2 (5 bases). From germline, CDR1 is ENHRY and CDR2 SYGVKD. The CDR3 extends over 14 amino acids. V lost 4 bases to trimming and J lost 4 bases, with 11 bases between them. CDR3 residues: CAISGSGRYNEQFF. The CDR3 nucleotides read TGTGCCATCAGTGGAAGCGGACGTTACAATGAGCAGTTCTTC.

The genes are TRBV27 and TRBJ1-5, with unresolved D. V lost 5 bases, J lost 0 bases, and 11 bases lay in between. Germline V lookup: CDR1 MNHEY, CDR2 SMNVEV (reference sequence). This CDR3 has 15 residues. In nucleotides, the CDR3 is TGTGCCAGCAGTCTCACAAGTTATAGCAATCAGCCCCAGCATTTT. It specifies CASSLTSYSNQPQHF.

This chain uses TRBV11-2 with TRBJ2-2, with D perhaps matching TRBD2 (5 bases). Per the germline V gene, CDR1 is SGHAT and CDR2 is FQNNGV. Trimming cost V 3 bases and J 7 bases, with 9 bases left between them. CDR3 length: 13 amino acids. The DNA for the CDR3 is TGTGCCAGCAGCTTTACCCGGGGCGGGGAGCTGTTTTTT. It translates to CASSFTRGGELFF.

The CDR3 DNA sequence: TGTGCCAGCAGCGTAGGCATGGGACAGGGGGCCTTCAATGAGCAGTTCTTC. Its protein is CASSVGMGQGAFNEQFF. V is TRBV9 and J is TRBJ2-1; 12 bases are a match to TRBD1. The CDR3 is 17 amino acids. V dropped 0 bases and J dropped 6; count of bases not matched to a gene: 7. Germline-derived CDR1 and CDR2 are SGDLS and YYNGEE.

This rearrangement joins TRBV12-3 or TRBV12-4 to TRBJ2-7; unclear D gene. Trimming pared 3 bases from V and 6 bases from J, leaving 12 bases between. This CDR3 has 13 amino acids. The chain's CDR3 is CASSLVRLSEQYF. CDR3 bases: TGTGCCAGCAGTTTGGTGAGGCTCTCCGAGCAGTACTTC.

CDR3 residues: CASSFLVAKNIQYF. CDR3 nucleotide sequence: TGTGCCAGCAGTTTCCTCGTAGCCAAAAACATTCAGTACTTC. The chain carries TRBV27 and TRBJ2-4; D remains unclear. CDR1 is MNHEY, CDR2 SMNVEV, per germline (reference sequence). V shed 3 bases and J shed 0 bases, with 6 bases lying between them. This CDR3 region has 14 residues.

This rearrangement joins TRBV30 to TRBJ1-1, with D possibly matching TRBD1 (6 bases). V was clipped by 4 bases and J by 6 bases, with 15 bases between them. CDR3 length equals 13 residues. Per the germline V gene, CDR1 is GTSNPN and CDR2 is SVGIG (reference sequence). The CDR3 sequence: CAWTIQGWAEAFF. DNA of the CDR3: TGTGCCTGGACCATACAGGGATGGGCTGAAGCTTTCTTT. Full variable domain (remainder filled in from reference TRBV30 and TRBJ1-1): SQTIHQWPATLVQPVGSPLSLECTVEGTSNPNLYWYRQAAGRGLQLLFYSVGIGQISSEVPQNLSASRPQDRQFILSSKKLLLSDSGFYLCAWTIQGWAEAFFGQGTRLTVV.

The chain employs TRBV7-2 and TRBJ1-4; possible D gene TRBD1, 6 bases. V was trimmed by 6 bases and J by 0 bases, leaving 11 bases between them. CDR1 and CDR2 from the germline V gene are SGHTA and FQGNSA. This CDR3 comprises 15 residues. The CDR3 region has the DNA TGTGCCAGCAGGGAGAGGACAGCAACTAATGAAAAACTGTTTTTT. Translation gives CASRERTATNEKLFF.

This clone occurred once. The rearrangement uses TRBV2 and TRBJ1-1; D gene unclear. The V gene lost 1 base and the J gene lost 6 bases, with 6 bases spanning the gap. Per the germline V gene, CDR1 is SNHLY and CDR2 is FYNNEI. CDR3 length: 12 residues. Here the CDR3 DNA reads TGTGCCAGCAGTGAAGACCTATCTGAAGCTTTCTTT. Translated, it gives CASSEDLSEAFF. Full variable domain (rest looked up from reference TRBV2 and TRBJ1-1): EPEVTQTPSHQVTQMGQEVILRCVPISNHLYFYWYRQILGQKVEFLVSFYNNEISEKSEIFDDQFSVERPDGSNFTLKIRSTKLEDSAMYFCASSEDLSEAFFGQGTRLTVV.

The rearrangement uses TRBV7-3 and TRBJ1-5, with 8 bases aligning to TRBD1. There are 16 residues in the CDR3. The germline V gene has CDR1 SGHTA and CDR2 FQGTGA. J lost 7 bases, V lost 5 bases, and 13 bases had no gene match. The CDR3 here is CASSLLRQGQKQPQHF. CDR3 in DNA: TGTGCCAGCAGCCTACTGAGACAGGGGCAAAAGCAGCCCCAGCATTTT.

The CDR3 DNA follows: TGTGCCAGCAGCTCTTCACAGGGGGCTGGCTATGGCTACACCTTC. This translates into CASSSSQGAGYGYTF. This sequence joins TRBV7-9 and TRBJ1-2, with 9 bases lining up with TRBD1. Germline V lookup: CDR1 SEHNR, CDR2 FQNEAQ (reference sequence). V gave up 4 bases and J gave up 4 bases; unmatched junction bases: 7. The CDR3 is 15 residues long.

This rearrangement joins TRBV6-2 or TRBV6-3 to TRBJ1-6; TRBD1 matches at 7 bases. The V gene's germline CDR1 is MNHEY and CDR2 SVGEGT. Trimming removed 2 bases from V and 9 bases from J; junction bases left unmatched: 7. The CDR3 sequence is 15 residues long. DNA for the CDR3: TGTGCCAGCAGTTACAGACAGGGAGATGGTTCACCCCTCCACTTT. Protein product: CASSYRQGDGSPLHF.

This sequence joins TRBV5-8 and TRBJ2-7; the D gene is possibly TRBD1 (5 bases). The germline V gene encodes CDR1 SGHTS and CDR2 YDEGEE. The V and J ends lost 3 bases and 4 bases respectively, with 17 bases between them. The CDR3 runs 15 residues. In nucleotides, the CDR3 is TGTGCCAGCAGCTGGAACGAAAGGGGATTATACGAGCAGTACTTC. It translates to CASSWNERGLYEQYF.

This chain joins TRBV7-9 and TRBJ1-1; the D gene is possibly TRBD1 (5 bases). Germline CDR1 and CDR2: SEHNR and FQNEAQ (reference sequence). V was cut by 5 bases and J by 1 base, with 8 bases left in between. The CDR3 runs 13 residues. CDR3 nucleotides: TGTGCCAGCAGCCGTACAGGGAACACTGAAGCTTTCTTT. It codes for CASSRTGNTEAFF.

V and J are TRBV12-3 or TRBV12-4 and TRBJ1-1; D is perhaps TRBD1 (5 bases). The germline V and J ends were trimmed by 3 bases and 8 bases, with 13 bases remaining between them. The CDR3 contains 13 residues. The CDR3 region has the DNA TGTGCCAGCAGTTTTAGACAGAGCGCAGAAGCTTTCTTT. Amino acid sequence: CASSFRQSAEAFF.

The chain carries TRBV27 and TRBJ1-1; 8 nucleotides agree with TRBD1. CDR1 MNHEY and CDR2 SMNVEV come from the germline V gene (reference sequence). Trimming took 5 bases from V and 4 from J; bases not matched to a gene: 3. CDR3 length equals 13 residues. CDR3: CASSGTGGTEAFF. The CDR3 bases are TGTGCCAGCAGTGGTACAGGGGGCACTGAAGCTTTCTTT.

This sequence joins TRBV7-8 and TRBJ1-2, with a weak D call TRBD1 (5 bases). This CDR3 is 15 amino acids long. Germline V lookup: CDR1 SGHVS, CDR2 FQNEAQ. The V end lost 5 bases, the J end lost 4 bases, and 17 bases lay between the germline ends. The CDR3 sequence is CASSPGGDRIYGYTF. The DNA for the CDR3 is TGTGCCAGCAGCCCGGGGGGGGACCGAATCTATGGCTACACCTTC.

A single count supports this clone. The chain couples TRBV27 to TRBJ2-2; no reliable D call. CDR1 is MNHEY and CDR2 is SMNVEV in the germline V gene (reference sequence). This CDR3 has 14 residues. The V end was cut by 2 bases, the J end by 0 bases, with 4 bases between. The CDR3, as DNA: TGTGCCAGCAGTTTAACTACGAACACCGGGGAGCTGTTTTTT. Its translation: CASSLTTNTGELFF.

Concerning this clone: The same CDR3 can be traced to other DNA sequences in this sample. This chain connects TRBV27 to TRBJ1-5; 9 bases agree with TRBD1. CDR1 is MNHEY, CDR2 SMNVEV, per germline (reference sequence). Trimming cost V 5 bases and J 5 bases; bases outside gene matches: 4. CDR3 length: 14 residues. CDR3 loop: CASSLDRGHQPQHF. Here the CDR3 DNA reads TGTGCCAGCAGTCTGGACAGGGGTCATCAGCCCCAGCATTTT.